Described below is a single TCR beta chain sequence and its context. The data belong to a study of technical replicates of blood from several donors. Some clones are missing from TCRdb's copy, which holds only in-frame ones; the method was immunoSEQ multiplex PCR. The sample consists of around 85,000 clones, roughly 94% of them appearing once. There are 13 residues in the CDR3. In germline, CDR1 is SGHVS, CDR2 FQNEAQ. Trimming removed 3 bases from V and 4 bases from J, with 8 bases in between. The chain is built from TRBV7-8 and TRBJ2-3, with D perhaps TRBD2 (5 bases). Sequencing used T cells isolated from PBMCs. The TCR originated in a human donor in good health. Written as DNA, the CDR3 is TGTGCCAGCAGCTTTGTCGGGGCAGATACGCAGTATTTT. Protein sequence: CASSFVGADTQYF.